The 8 T cell receptor beta chains given below trace back to one sample, sequenced in a study of cytomegalovirus exposure and HLA in healthy donors (dated 2017 in TCRdb). The library came from the immunoSEQ multiplex PCR assay. The multiplex PCR relied on a mix of 60 forward primers for TCR Vbeta segments and 13 reverse primers for TCR Jbeta segments. The table comes from immuneACCESS by way of TCRdb, which keeps in-frame sequences with V and J called. Part of the clones is missing from these tables; in studies checked, under half for an unresolved V gene and the rest for unknown reasons. The table for this sample lists 170,000 or so clones; less than 90% of them were counted only once. 6.3% of the sample is in the top ten clones. The sequenced sample consisted of PBMCs. Receptors originate from a male donor in good health and CMV-seropositive.

This clone was found once. V is TRBV9 and J is TRBJ1-1, with D possibly TRBD1 on 5 matching bases. The CDR3 is made up of 13 amino acids. Germline V gives CDR1 SGDLS, CDR2 YYNGEE. The V gene lost 6 bases and the J gene lost 5 bases, with 14 bases spanning the gap. CDR3: CASKRQLTTEAFF. The CDR3 region has the DNA TGTGCCAGCAAAAGACAGTTAACAACTGAAGCTTTCTTT.

J is TRBJ1-3 and V is TRBV18; D remains ambiguous. The CDR3 is made up of 15 amino acids. Germline V gives CDR1 KGHSH, CDR2 LQKENI. The V and J ends lost 5 bases and 0 bases respectively, with 11 bases between them. Here the CDR3 DNA reads TGTGCCAGCTCAGCGGCGACCGCCTCTGGAAACACCATATATTTT. Amino acids: CASSAATASGNTIYF.

In nucleotides, the CDR3 is TGTGCCAGTAGTATCGGTACCCTAGGCGGGGAGCTGTTTTTT. Its protein is CASSIGTLGGELFF. V usage is TRBV19 and J usage is TRBJ2-2; D is unclear. CDR1 and CDR2 (germline): LNHDA, SQIVND (reference sequence). The ends were cut back, 3 bases at V and 7 bases at J, with 12 bases in the middle. CDR3 length: 14 amino acids.

The chain is built from TRBV5-6 and TRBJ1-1, with 7 positions matching TRBD1. Looked up from germline, CDR1 is SGHDT and CDR2 is YYEEEE. V was clipped by 4 bases and J by 7 bases; unmatched bases: 4. The CDR3 has 12 amino acids. CDR3 in DNA: TGTGCCAGCAGCGGGGACAGCTTTGAAGCTTTCTTT. Its protein is CASSGDSFEAFF.

This clone was found once. This sequence joins TRBV9 and TRBJ1-1; TRBD1 aligns across 7 bases. V gave up 7 bases and J gave up 10 bases; unmatched junction bases: 7. CDR1 and CDR2 (germline): SGDLS, YYNGEE. This CDR3 is built from 11 residues. CDR3 bases: TGTGCCAGCCGCAGGGGGATTCGAGCTTTCTTT. Its translation is CASRRGIRAFF.

The chain links TRBV30 to TRBJ1-1, with 7 nucleotides matching TRBD1. Germline V gene lookup returns CDR1 GTSNPN and CDR2 SVGIG (reference sequence). The CDR3 covers 13 residues. V was pared by 3 bases and J by 1 base, with 2 bases of the junction left unmatched. CDR3 DNA: TGTGCCTGGAGGGGACAGTGGAACACTGAAGCTTTCTTT. It translates to CAWRGQWNTEAFF.

The rearrangement uses TRBV7-2 and TRBJ2-4; unclear D gene. The CDR3 spans 17 residues. Trimming removed 2 bases at V and 0 bases at J, with 14 bases between. CDR1 is SGHTA and CDR2 is FQGNSA in the germline V gene. The CDR3 sequence: CASSLPGLNLAKNIQYF. For the CDR3, the DNA is TGTGCCAGCAGCTTACCGGGTCTTAATCTAGCCAAAAACATTCAGTACTTC.

The chain combines TRBV27 with TRBJ2-1; 11 nucleotides agree with TRBD2. The ends lost 3 bases at V and 7 bases at J; junction bases unmatched: 14. This CDR3 contains 18 residues. Germline CDR1 reads MNHEY; CDR2 reads SMNVEV (reference sequence). The CDR3 nucleotides are TGTGCCAGCAGTTTGGTCGTAGCGGGAGGGCCGAGGCAAAATGAGCAGTTCTTC. It translates to CASSLVVAGGPRQNEQFF.